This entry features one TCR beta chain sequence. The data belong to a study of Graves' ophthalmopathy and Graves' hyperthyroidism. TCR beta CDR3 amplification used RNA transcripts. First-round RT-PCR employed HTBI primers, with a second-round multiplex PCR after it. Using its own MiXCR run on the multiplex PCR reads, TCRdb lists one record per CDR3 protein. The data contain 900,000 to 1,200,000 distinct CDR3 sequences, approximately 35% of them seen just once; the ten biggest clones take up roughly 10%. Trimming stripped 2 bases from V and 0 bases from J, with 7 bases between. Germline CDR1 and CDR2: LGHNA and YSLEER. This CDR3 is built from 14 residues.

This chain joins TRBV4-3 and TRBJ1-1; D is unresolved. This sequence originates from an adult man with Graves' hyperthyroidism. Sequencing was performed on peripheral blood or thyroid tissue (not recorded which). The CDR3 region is CASSQQRLNTEAFF. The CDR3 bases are TGCGCCAGCAGCCAACAAAGATTGAACACTGAAGCTTTCTTT.